These 24 T cell receptor beta chains were all obtained from the same sample, sequenced in a study of cytomegalovirus exposure and HLA in healthy donors. PCR was performed using 60 Vbeta and 13 Jbeta primers. This table comes from immunoSEQ multiplex PCR, and its TCRdb copy is limited to in-frame clones, with some not included. The data contain 100,000 to 150,000 clones, around 69% of them singletons. The sample was PBMCs. The receptors stem from a woman aged 40-49 years in good health and CMV-seropositive.

The chain links TRBV6-6 to TRBJ1-5; D is unresolved. The germline gives CDR1 MNHNY, CDR2 SVGAGI (reference sequence). The V gene lost 6 bases and the J gene lost 7 bases, with 10 bases spanning the gap. This CDR3 is built from 12 residues. DNA for the CDR3: TGTGCCAGCAGCCCCAGTTACCAGCCCCAGCATTTT. Its translation: CASSPSYQPQHF.

There are a few counts of this clone. This chain connects TRBV18 to TRBJ2-1, with 9 positions matching TRBD1. V was pared by 6 bases and J by 6 bases, with 6 bases of the junction left unmatched. The CDR3 runs to 14 residues. Per germline, CDR1 KGHSH and CDR2 LQKENI. CDR3 DNA: TGTGCCAGCTCGATACAGGGGGCTCCCAATGAGCAGTTCTTC. It yields the protein CASSIQGAPNEQFF.

The genes are TRBV5-4 and TRBJ2-5, with TRBD1 matching over 8 bases. Trimming at V came to 2 bases and at J to 1 base, leaving 7 bases not matched to a gene. The germline V gene encodes CDR1 SGHNT and CDR2 YYREEE (reference sequence). The CDR3 extends over 16 amino acids. CDR3 nucleotide sequence: TGTGCCAGCAGCTTTGAACCGGGACAGGCCCAAGAGACCCAGTACTTC. Translation: CASSFEPGQAQETQYF.

The genes are TRBV7-6 and TRBJ1-2; D possibly corresponds to TRBD1 (5 bases). The CDR3 loop spans 13 amino acids. V lost 4 bases and J lost 8, with 14 bases in between. Germline CDR1 and CDR2: SGHVS and FNYEAQ. CDR3 sequence: CASSSSRADGYTF. DNA of the CDR3: TGTGCCAGCAGCTCCTCCAGGGCGGACGGCTACACCTTC. Full variable domain (outside the CDR3, taken from reference TRBV7-6 and TRBJ1-2): GAGVSQSPRYKVTKRGQDVALRCDPISGHVSLYWYRQALGQGPEFLTYFNYEAQQDKSGLPNDRFSAERPEGSISTLTIQRTEQRDSAMYRCASSSSRADGYTFGSGTRLTVV.

Only one count was recorded for this clone. The chain joins TRBV9 to TRBJ1-5; 7 bases are a match to TRBD1. CDR1 is SGDLS and CDR2 is YYNGEE in the germline V gene. The CDR3 runs 15 residues. V trimming: 2 bases; J trimming: 4 bases; junction bases outside the gene matches: 6. The chain's CDR3 is CASSVGGGFNQPQHF. The DNA of the CDR3 is TGTGCCAGCAGCGTTGGAGGGGGCTTTAATCAGCCCCAGCATTTT.

The chain is built from TRBV27 and TRBJ1-1; tentatively, D is TRBD1 (5 bases). Trimming took 5 bases from V and 6 from J, leaving 10 bases between them. The CDR3 runs to 12 residues. The germline V gene has CDR1 MNHEY and CDR2 SMNVEV (reference sequence). The CDR3 DNA is TGTGCCAGCAGTGCATGGGGGGCTGAAGCTTTCTTT. This translates into CASSAWGAEAFF.

The chain employs TRBV2 and TRBJ1-2; possibly TRBD1 for D (6 bases). With 4 bases removed from V and 7 bases from J, the gap between germline ends came to 16 bases. The germline V gene has CDR1 SNHLY and CDR2 FYNNEI. The CDR3 runs to 14 residues. CDR3 loop: CASSALGGDLGYTF. In nucleotides, the CDR3 is TGTGCCAGCAGTGCTCTAGGGGGGGATCTTGGCTACACCTTC.

This chain uses TRBV5-6 with TRBJ1-1; TRBD1 matches at 9 bases. The CDR3 loop spans 14 amino acids. With V trimmed by 3 bases and J by 5 bases, 5 bases remained unmatched. Germline V gene lookup returns CDR1 SGHDT and CDR2 YYEEEE. The CDR3 DNA reads as TGTGCCAGCAGCTCCTACAGGGGGCGGACTGAAGCTTTCTTT. The encoded protein is CASSSYRGRTEAFF.

The chain uses TRBV27 and TRBJ1-5; 7 nucleotides match TRBD1. V shed 7 bases and J 4 bases; nucleotides not matched to a gene: 1. The CDR3 is made up of 12 amino acids. From germline, CDR1 is MNHEY and CDR2 SMNVEV (reference sequence). The CDR3 sequence is CASKTGNQPQHF. CDR3 nucleotide sequence: TGTGCCAGCAAGACAGGGAATCAGCCCCAGCATTTT.

The chain uses TRBV7-2 and TRBJ1-5, with D hard to call. There are 14 residues in the CDR3. Trimming took off 5 bases at V and 1 base at J, with 9 bases between the two ends. Germline loops: CDR1 SGHTA, CDR2 FQGNSA. The DNA for the CDR3 is TGTGCCAGCAGCCCCGGGATCAGCAATCAGCCCCAGCATTTT. It yields the protein CASSPGISNQPQHF.

This rearrangement joins TRBV7-9 to TRBJ2-5, with D unresolved. CDR1 and CDR2 (germline): SEHNR, FQNEAQ (reference sequence). The germline V and J ends were trimmed by 3 bases and 2 bases, with 16 bases remaining between them. The length of the CDR3 is 16 residues. CDR3 sequence reads: CASSFPTTLLQETQYF. The CDR3 coding sequence is TGTGCCAGCAGCTTTCCGACAACCCTACTTCAAGAGACCCAGTACTTC.

As regards this clone: A read error may produce the germline difference seen at one junction end. The rearrangement uses TRBV5-4 and TRBJ2-3, with 12 bases fitting TRBD2. Germline lookup yields CDR1 SGHNT and CDR2 YYREEE (reference sequence). The CDR3 totals 16 residues. CDR3 bases: TGTACCAGCAGCATTGGACTAGCGGGAAGCACAGATACGCAGTATTTT. Translation gives CTSSIGLAGSTDTQYF.

The chain combines TRBV5-5 with TRBJ1-5; D not certain. Germline CDR1 reads SGHKS; CDR2 reads YYEKEE (reference sequence). V was cut by 1 base and J by 1 base, with 15 bases left in between. The CDR3 runs to 17 residues. CDR3 DNA: TGTGCCAGCAGCTTGACCTACCGTCAGGTCAGCAATCAGCCCCAGCATTTT. Translation: CASSLTYRQVSNQPQHF.

V is TRBV19 and J is TRBJ1-5; 9 bases align to TRBD1. Germline-derived CDR1 and CDR2 are LNHDA and SQIVND (reference sequence). The CDR3 has 13 amino acids. V was clipped by 6 bases and J by 11 bases; unmatched bases: 8. The CDR3 nucleotides are TGTGCCAGTAGAACGGGACAGGGAGTAGCCCAGCATTTT. Protein product: CASRTGQGVAQHF.

This clone was counted only a few times. Written as DNA, the CDR3 is TGTGCCAGCAGCAAAGTATCGACAGAGAGCAATCAGCCCCAGCATTTT. Protein sequence: CASSKVSTESNQPQHF. The J gene is TRBJ1-5, the V gene TRBV21-1; TRBD1 is the table's D call and was not checked against the DNA. TRBV21-1 is a pseudogene. This CDR3 has 16 residues.

A few counts support this clone. This chain joins TRBV6-6 and TRBJ1-1; a weak D match, TRBD1 (6 bases). Germline assignment: CDR1 MNHNY and CDR2 SVGAGI (reference sequence). With 2 bases removed from V and 6 bases from J, the gap between germline ends came to 13 bases. The CDR3 covers 14 residues. CDR3 in DNA: TGTGCCAGCAGTTACGGACAGTTAGGCCCTGAAGCTTTCTTT. This gives the protein CASSYGQLGPEAFF.

V and J are TRBV2 and TRBJ1-4; no clear D. Germline V CDR1 and CDR2: SNHLY, FYNNEI. The CDR3 runs to 15 residues. Deletions cut 6 bases from V and 0 bases from J, with 11 bases between. The CDR3 loop reads CASSPQIATNEKLFF. CDR3 in DNA: TGTGCCAGCAGCCCTCAGATTGCAACTAATGAAAAACTGTTTTTT. Full variable domain (remainder filled in from reference TRBV2 and TRBJ1-4): EPEVTQTPSHQVTQMGQEVILRCVPISNHLYFYWYRQILGQKVEFLVSFYNNEISEKSEIFDDQFSVERPDGSNFTLKIRSTKLEDSAMYFCASSPQIATNEKLFFGSGTQLSVL.

This sequence joins TRBV9 and TRBJ1-5; 8 bases match TRBD1. Germline-derived CDR1 and CDR2 are SGDLS and YYNGEE. V shed 4 bases and J 6 bases; nucleotides not matched to a gene: 9. This CDR3 has 15 amino acids. CDR3 bases: TGTGCCAGCAGCATTGGACAGGGCGGAGGTCAGCCCCAGCATTTT. Encoded protein: CASSIGQGGGQPQHF.

V and J are TRBV5-1 and TRBJ2-7, with D possibly matching TRBD1 (6 bases). Germline V gene data show CDR1 as SGHRS and CDR2 as YFSETQ. This CDR3 is built from 14 residues. The germline V and J ends were trimmed by 4 bases and 3 bases, with 14 bases remaining between them. The CDR3 region is CASSLPGQGYEQYF. The CDR3 DNA follows: TGCGCCAGCAGCCTCCCGGGACAAGGCTACGAGCAGTACTTC.

The gene calls are TRBV5-1 and TRBJ1-5; possibly TRBD1 for D (5 bases). The germline V and J ends were trimmed by 3 bases and 6 bases, with 13 bases remaining between them. The CDR3 runs to 14 residues. Per the germline V gene, CDR1 is SGHRS and CDR2 is YFSETQ. This chain's CDR3 is CASSWGEGSQPQHF. CDR3 nucleotide sequence: TGCGCCAGCAGCTGGGGGGAGGGTTCTCAGCCCCAGCATTTT.

The rearrangement joins TRBV7-9 to TRBJ2-7; TRBD1 agrees at 7 bases. This CDR3 comprises 13 residues. After removal of 4 bases from V and 2 bases from J, the junction contained 2 bases not matched to a gene. The germline gives CDR1 SEHNR, CDR2 FQNEAQ (reference sequence). The CDR3 here is CASSYTGAYEQYF. In nucleotides, the CDR3 is TGTGCCAGCAGCTACACAGGGGCCTACGAGCAGTACTTC.

The chain combines TRBV5-1 with TRBJ1-1; possible D gene TRBD1, 6 bases. The CDR3 runs 14 residues. V lost 4 bases, J lost 2 bases, and 12 bases lay in between. Germline V CDR1 and CDR2: SGHRS, YFSETQ. The CDR3 nucleotides are TGCGCCAGCAGCCCTCAGGGGCTCAACACTGAAGCTTTCTTT. This codes for CASSPQGLNTEAFF.

This chain links TRBV4-2 with TRBJ2-3; D gene ambiguous. The CDR3 has 13 amino acids. Germline loops: CDR1 LGHNA, CDR2 YNFKEQ. Trimming shortened V by 0 bases and J by 10 bases, and 11 bases separated the two germline ends. The CDR3 nucleotides are TGTGCCAGCAGCCAAGATTTTGGAGTCGCGCAGTATTTT. Translated: CASSQDFGVAQYF.

The chain joins TRBV4-1 to TRBJ1-3; maybe TRBD1 (6 bases). The CDR3 runs 16 residues. Germline values: CDR1 MGHRA, CDR2 YSYEKL. Trimming stripped 0 bases from V and 0 bases from J, with 9 bases between. The CDR3 DNA follows: TGCGCCAGCAGCCAAGAGGACAGTCTCTCTGGAAACACCATATATTTT. Amino acid sequence: CASSQEDSLSGNTIYF.